The clone carrying this TCR beta chain was recorded many times. The antigen remains undetermined. This sample was taken from a study of T-cell reconstitution after alpha-beta-depleted transplantation in children. The V gene's germline CDR1 is SGHAT and CDR2 FQNNGV. V gave up 0 bases and J gave up 4 bases, with 13 bases separating them. The CDR3 sequence is 15 residues long. General study results and limits: T cells produced anew were the main source of T-cell counts and diversity one year after transplant. The study reportedly traced alpha-beta T cells about two months after transplant to several hundred expanded graft clones. Recipient T cells and thymic progenitors that survived gave rise to the high TCRbeta diversity observed at day 60 in some patients.

This sample's TCRbeta library carried unique molecular identifier barcodes. TCRdb reprocessed the PCR reads with MiXCR, giving one entry per CDR3 protein. The table shows around 580,000 distinct CDR3 sequences, with about 23% occurring only once. The sample in question was PBMCs, mostly from graft donor cells, obtained 360 days after TCRalphabeta/CD19-depleted stem cell transplant. The genes are TRBV11-2 and TRBJ2-7; D is possibly TRBD2 (6 bases). This TCR came from a boy under three years old who had a stem cell transplant for acute myeloid leukemia, so the T cells may come from the graft donor. The CDR3 is CASSLDGGLLYEQYF. In DNA form, the CDR3 reads TGTGCCAGCAGCTTAGACGGGGGACTTCTATACGAGCAGTACTTC.